This TCR beta chain was captured in a study of T cell responses to AZD1222 COVID-19 vaccine. Germline V lookup: CDR1 LNHDA, CDR2 SQIVND (reference sequence). There are 15 residues in the CDR3. The V end lost 3 bases, the J end lost 2 bases, and 8 bases lay between the germline ends. Sequenced by immunoSEQ multiplex PCR; TCRdb stores in-frame clones only, minus some. Among more than 95,000 clones listed, roughly 87% were seen once. Material: peripheral blood, obtained on day 0 of AZD1222 vaccination. The source of this sequence is an adult in good health. This chain joins TRBV19 and TRBJ2-6, with D perhaps TRBD1 (5 bases). DNA for the CDR3: TGTGCCAGTAGTATGTGGGGCACTGGGGCCAACGTCCTGACTTTC. Its protein is CASSMWGTGANVLTF.